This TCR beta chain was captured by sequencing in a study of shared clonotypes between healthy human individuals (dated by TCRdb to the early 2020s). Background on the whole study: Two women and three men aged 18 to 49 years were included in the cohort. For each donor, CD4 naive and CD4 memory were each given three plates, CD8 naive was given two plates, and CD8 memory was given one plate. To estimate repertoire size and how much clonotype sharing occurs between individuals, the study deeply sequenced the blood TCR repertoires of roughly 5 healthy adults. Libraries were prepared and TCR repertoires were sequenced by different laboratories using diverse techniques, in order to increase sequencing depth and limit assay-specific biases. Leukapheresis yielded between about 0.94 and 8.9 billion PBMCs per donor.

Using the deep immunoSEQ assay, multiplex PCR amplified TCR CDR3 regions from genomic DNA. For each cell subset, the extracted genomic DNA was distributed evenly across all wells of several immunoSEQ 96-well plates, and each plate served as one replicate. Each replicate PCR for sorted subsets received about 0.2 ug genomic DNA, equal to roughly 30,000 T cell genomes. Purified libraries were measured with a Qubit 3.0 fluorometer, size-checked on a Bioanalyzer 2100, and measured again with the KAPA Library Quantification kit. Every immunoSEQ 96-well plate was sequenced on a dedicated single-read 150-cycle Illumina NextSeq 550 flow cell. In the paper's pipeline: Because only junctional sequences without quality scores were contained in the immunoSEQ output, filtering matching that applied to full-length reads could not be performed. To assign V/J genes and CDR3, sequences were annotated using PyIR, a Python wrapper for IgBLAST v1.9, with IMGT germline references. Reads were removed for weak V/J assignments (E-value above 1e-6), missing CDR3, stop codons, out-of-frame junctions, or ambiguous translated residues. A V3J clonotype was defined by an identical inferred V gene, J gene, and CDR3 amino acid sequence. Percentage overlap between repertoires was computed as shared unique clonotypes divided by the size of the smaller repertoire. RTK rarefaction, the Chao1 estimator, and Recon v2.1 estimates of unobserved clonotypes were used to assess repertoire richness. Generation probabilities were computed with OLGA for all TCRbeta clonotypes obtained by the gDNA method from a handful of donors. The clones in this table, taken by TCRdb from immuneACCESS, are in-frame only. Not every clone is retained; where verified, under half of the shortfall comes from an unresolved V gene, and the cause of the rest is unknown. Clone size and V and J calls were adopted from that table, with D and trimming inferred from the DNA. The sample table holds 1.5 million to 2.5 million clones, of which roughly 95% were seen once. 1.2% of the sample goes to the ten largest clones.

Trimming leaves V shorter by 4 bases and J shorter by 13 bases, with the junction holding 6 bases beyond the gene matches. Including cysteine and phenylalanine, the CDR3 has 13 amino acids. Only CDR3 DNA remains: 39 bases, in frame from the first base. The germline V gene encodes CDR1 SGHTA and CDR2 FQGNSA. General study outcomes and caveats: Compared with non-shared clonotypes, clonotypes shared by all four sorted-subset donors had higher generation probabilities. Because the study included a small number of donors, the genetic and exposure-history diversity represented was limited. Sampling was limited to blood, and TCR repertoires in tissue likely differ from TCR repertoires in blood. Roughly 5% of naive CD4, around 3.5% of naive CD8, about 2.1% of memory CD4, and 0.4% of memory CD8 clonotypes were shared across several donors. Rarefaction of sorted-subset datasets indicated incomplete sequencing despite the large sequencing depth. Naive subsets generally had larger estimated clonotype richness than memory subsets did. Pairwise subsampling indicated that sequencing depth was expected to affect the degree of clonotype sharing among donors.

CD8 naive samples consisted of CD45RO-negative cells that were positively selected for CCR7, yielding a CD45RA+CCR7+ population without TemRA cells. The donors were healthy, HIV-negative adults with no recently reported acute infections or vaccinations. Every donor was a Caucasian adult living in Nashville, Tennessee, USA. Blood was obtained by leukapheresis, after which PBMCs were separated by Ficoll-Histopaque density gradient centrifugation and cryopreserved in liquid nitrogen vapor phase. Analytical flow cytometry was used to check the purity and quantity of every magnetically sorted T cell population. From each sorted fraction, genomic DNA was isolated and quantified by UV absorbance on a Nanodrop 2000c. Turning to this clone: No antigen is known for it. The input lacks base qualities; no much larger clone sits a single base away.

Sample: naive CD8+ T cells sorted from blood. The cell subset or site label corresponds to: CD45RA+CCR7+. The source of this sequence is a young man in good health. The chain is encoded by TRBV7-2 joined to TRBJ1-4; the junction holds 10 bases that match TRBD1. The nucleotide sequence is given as TGTGCCAGCAGCTCCGGGACAGGGGATAGACTGTTTTTT. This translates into CASSSGTGDRLFF.